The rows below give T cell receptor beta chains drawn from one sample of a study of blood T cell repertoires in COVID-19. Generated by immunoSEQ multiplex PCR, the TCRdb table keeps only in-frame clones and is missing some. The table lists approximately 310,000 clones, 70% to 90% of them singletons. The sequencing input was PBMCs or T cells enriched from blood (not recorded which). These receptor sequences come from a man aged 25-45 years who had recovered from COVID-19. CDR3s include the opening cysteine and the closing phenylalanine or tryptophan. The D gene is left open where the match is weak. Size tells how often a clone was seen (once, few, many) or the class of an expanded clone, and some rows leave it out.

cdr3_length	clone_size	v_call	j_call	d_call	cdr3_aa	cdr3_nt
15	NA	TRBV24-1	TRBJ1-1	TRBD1	CATSDSGTANTEAFF	TGTGCCACCAGTGATTCCGGGACAGCGAACACTGAAGCTTTCTTT
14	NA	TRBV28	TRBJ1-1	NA	CASSLGRENTEAFF	TGTGCCAGCAGTTTGGGGAGAGAAAACACTGAAGCTTTCTTT
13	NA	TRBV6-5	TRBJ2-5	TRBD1	CASSQGQKETQYF	TGTGCCAGCAGTCAGGGACAGAAAGAGACCCAGTACTTC
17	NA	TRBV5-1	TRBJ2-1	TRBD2	CASSLGWARGGGNEQFF	TGCGCCAGCAGCTTGGGTTGGGCGCGGGGGGGCGGCAATGAGCAGTTCTTC
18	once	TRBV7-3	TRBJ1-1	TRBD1	CASSLTPPTGDKNTEAFF	TGTGCCAGCAGCTTAACCCCCCCGACAGGGGATAAGAACACTGAAGCTTTCTTT
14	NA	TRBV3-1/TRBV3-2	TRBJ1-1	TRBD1	CASRRITGGGEAFF	TGTGCCAGCAGGCGCATCACAGGGGGCGGTGAAGCTTTCTTT
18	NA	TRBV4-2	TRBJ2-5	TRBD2	CASSQDESGGANRETQYF	TGTGCCAGCAGCCAAGATGAAAGCGGGGGGGCCAATCGAGAGACCCAGTACTTC
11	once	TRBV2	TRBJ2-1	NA	CASKAGNEQFF	TGTGCCAGCAAGGCGGGGAACGAGCAGTTCTTC
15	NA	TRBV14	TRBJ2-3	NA	CASSRRTGNTDTQYF	TGTGCCAGCAGCCGAAGGACTGGAAACACAGATACGCAGTATTTT
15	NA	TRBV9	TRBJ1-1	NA	CASSAALTGNTEAFF	TGTGCCAGCAGCGCCGCTTTGACAGGGAACACTGAAGCTTTCTTT
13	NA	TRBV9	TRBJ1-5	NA	CASSGGVGQPQHF	TGTGCCAGCAGTGGGGGGGTCGGTCAGCCCCAGCATTTT
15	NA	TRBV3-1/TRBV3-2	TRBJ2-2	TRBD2	CASFHGGASTGELFF	TGTGCCAGCTTTCACGGGGGGGCAAGTACCGGGGAGCTGTTTTTT
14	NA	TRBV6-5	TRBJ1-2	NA	CASSYTRWTEGYTF	TGTGCCAGCAGTTACACCCGTTGGACAGAGGGCTACACCTTC
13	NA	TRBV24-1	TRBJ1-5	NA	CATSPSSAQPQHF	TGTGCCACCAGCCCTAGCTCTGCTCAGCCCCAGCATTTT
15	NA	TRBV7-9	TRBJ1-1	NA	CASSSLGRVNTEAFF	TGTGCCAGCAGCTCCCTGGGCAGGGTCAACACTGAAGCTTTCTTT
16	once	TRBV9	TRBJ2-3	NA	CASSVDRGGSTDTQYF	TGTGCCAGCAGCGTAGACAGGGGGGGCAGCACAGATACGCAGTATTTT